The text below deals with one T cell receptor (beta chain). What it recognizes is unknown. The PCR was carried out with 60 Vbeta primers and 13 Jbeta primers. Clones were sequenced by immunoSEQ multiplex PCR, and TCRdb holds only the in-frame ones, with some missing. Of tens of thousands of clones listed, approximately 82% are singletons. Germline CDR1 is GTSNPN and CDR2 is SVGIG (reference sequence). The CDR3 covers 11 residues. With 8 bases removed from V and 4 bases from J, the gap between germline ends came to 11 bases. This record belongs to a study of cytomegalovirus exposure and HLA in healthy donors. Overall study results and limits: As a later analysis showed, several of the most significant clusters appeared to be linked to common viral pathogens. Earlier analysis looked at TCR beta V segments, and most were productive about 87% or about 30% of the time.

The chain has TRBV30 and TRBJ2-5; weak D call: TRBD2 (5 bases). Sequencing was performed on PBMCs. This clonotype originated in a man aged 45-65 years in good health and CMV-seronegative. CDR3 nucleotides: TGTGCCCGCGGGTCCGGAGAGACCCAGTACTTC. It codes for CARGSGETQYF.